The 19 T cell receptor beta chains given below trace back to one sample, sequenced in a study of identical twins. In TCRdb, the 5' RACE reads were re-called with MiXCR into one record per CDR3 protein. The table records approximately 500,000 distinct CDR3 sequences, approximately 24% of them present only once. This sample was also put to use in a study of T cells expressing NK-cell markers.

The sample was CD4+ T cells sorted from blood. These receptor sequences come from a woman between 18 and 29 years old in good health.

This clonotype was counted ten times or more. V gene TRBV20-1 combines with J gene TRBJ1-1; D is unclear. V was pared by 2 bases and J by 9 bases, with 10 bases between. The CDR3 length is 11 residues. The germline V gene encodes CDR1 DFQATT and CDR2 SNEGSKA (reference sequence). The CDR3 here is CSARREFKAFF. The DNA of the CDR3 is TGCAGTGCTAGAAGGGAATTCAAAGCTTTCTTT.

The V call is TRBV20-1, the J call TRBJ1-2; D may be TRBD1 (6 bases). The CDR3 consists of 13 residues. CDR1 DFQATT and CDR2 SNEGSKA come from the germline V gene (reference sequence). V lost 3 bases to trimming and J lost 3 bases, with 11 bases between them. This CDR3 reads CSASRRGDYGYTF. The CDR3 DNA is TGCAGTGCTAGCCGCAGGGGAGACTATGGCTACACCTTC.

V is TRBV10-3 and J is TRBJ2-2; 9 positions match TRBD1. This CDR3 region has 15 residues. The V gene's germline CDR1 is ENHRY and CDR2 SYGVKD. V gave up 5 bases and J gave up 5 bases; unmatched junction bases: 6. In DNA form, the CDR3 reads TGTGCCATCAGTACCGGGACAGGGTTTACCGGGGAGCTGTTTTTT. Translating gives CAISTGTGFTGELFF.

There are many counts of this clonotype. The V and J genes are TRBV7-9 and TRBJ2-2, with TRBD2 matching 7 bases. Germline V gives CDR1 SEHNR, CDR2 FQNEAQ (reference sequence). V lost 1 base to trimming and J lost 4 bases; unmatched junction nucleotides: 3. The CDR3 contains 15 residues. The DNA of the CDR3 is TGTGCCAGCAGCTTAGGGTCGGGAGGCACCGGGGAGCTGTTTTTT. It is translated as CASSLGSGGTGELFF. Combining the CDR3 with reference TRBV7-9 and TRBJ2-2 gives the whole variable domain DTGVSQNPRHKITKRGQNVTFRCDPISEHNRLYWYRQTLGQGPEFLTYFQNEAQLEKSRLLSDRFSAERPKGSFSTLEIQRTEQGDSAMYLCASSLGSGGTGELFFGEGSRLTVL.

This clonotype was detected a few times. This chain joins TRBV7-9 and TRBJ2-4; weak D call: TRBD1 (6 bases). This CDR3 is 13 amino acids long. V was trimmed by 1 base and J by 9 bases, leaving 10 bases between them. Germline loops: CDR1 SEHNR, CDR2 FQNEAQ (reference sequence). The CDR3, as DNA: TGTGCCAGCAGCTTAGACAGGGCCGGCATTCAGTACTTC. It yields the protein CASSLDRAGIQYF.

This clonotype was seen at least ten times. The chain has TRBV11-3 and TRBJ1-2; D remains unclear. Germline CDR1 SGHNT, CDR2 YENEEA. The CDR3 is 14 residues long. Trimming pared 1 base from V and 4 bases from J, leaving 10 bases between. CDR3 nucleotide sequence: TGTGCCAGCAGCTTAGGACACGTCACCTATGGCTACACCTTC. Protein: CASSLGHVTYGYTF.

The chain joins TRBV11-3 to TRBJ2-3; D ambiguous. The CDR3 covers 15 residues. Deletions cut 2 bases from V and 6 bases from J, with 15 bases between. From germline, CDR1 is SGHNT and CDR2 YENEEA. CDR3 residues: CASSLPPRVRDTQYF. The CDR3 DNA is TGTGCCAGCAGCTTACCCCCCCGAGTTAGGGATACGCAGTATTTT.

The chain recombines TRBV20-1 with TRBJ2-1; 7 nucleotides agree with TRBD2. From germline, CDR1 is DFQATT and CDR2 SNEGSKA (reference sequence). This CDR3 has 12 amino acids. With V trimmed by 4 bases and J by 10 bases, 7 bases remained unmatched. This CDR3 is CSAKAGVREQFF. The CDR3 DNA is TGCAGTGCTAAGGCGGGAGTTCGAGAGCAGTTCTTC.

The CDR3: CASRTGGGETQYF. CDR3 nucleotides: TGTGCCAGCAGGACAGGGGGAGGAGAGACCCAGTACTTC. The chain uses TRBV2 and TRBJ2-5; TRBD1 aligns across 9 bases. Trimming took 6 bases from V and 4 from J; bases not matched to a gene: 3. Looked up from germline, CDR1 is SNHLY and CDR2 is FYNNEI. This CDR3 has 13 amino acids.

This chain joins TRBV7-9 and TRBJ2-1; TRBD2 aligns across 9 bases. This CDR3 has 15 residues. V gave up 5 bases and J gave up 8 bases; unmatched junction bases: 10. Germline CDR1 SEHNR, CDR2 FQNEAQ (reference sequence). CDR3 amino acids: CASSRAREGRDEQFF. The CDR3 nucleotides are TGTGCCAGCAGCCGCGCGCGGGAGGGCCGAGATGAGCAGTTCTTC.

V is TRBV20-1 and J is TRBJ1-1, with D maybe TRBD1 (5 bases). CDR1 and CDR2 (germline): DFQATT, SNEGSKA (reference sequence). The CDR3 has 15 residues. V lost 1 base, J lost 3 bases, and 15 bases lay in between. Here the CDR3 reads CSARGLWRGDTEAFF. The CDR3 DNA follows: TGCAGTGCTAGAGGCCTCTGGCGGGGGGACACTGAAGCTTTCTTT.

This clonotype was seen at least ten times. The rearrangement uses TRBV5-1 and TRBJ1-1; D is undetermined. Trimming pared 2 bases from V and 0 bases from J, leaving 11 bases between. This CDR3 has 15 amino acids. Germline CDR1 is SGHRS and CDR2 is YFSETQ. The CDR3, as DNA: TGCGCCAGCAGCTTTTTAAATCAGATGAACACTGAAGCTTTCTTT. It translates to CASSFLNQMNTEAFF. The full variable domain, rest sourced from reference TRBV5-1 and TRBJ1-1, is KAGVTQTPRYLIKTRGQQVTLSCSPISGHRSVSWYQQTPGQGLQFLFEYFSETQRNKGNFPGRFSGRQFSNSRSEMNVSTLELGDSALYLCASSFLNQMNTEAFFGQGTRLTVV.

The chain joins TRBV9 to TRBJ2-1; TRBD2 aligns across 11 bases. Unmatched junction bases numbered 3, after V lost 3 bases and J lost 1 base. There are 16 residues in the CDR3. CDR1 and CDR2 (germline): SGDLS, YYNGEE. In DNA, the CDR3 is TGTGCCAGCAGCGATTTAGCGGGGGGGTCCTACAATGAGCAGTTCTTC. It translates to CASSDLAGGSYNEQFF.

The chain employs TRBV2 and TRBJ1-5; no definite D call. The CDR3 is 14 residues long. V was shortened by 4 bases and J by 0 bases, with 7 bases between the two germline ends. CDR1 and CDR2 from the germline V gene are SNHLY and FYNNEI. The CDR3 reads CASSVRYSNQPQHF. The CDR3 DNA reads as TGTGCCAGCAGTGTCAGGTATAGCAATCAGCCCCAGCATTTT.

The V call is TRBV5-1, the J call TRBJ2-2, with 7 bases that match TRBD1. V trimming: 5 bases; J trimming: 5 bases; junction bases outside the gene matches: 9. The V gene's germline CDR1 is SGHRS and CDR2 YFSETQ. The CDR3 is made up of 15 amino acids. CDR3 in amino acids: CASSPLGQRTGELFF. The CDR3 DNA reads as TGCGCCAGCAGTCCACTGGGACAGCGGACCGGGGAGCTGTTTTTT.

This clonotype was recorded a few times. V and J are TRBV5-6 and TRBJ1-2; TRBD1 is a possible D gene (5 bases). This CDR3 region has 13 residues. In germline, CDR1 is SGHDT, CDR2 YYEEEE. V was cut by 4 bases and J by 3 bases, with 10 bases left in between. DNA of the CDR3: TGTGCCAGCAGCCGCAGGGAGGACTATGGCTACACCTTC. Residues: CASSRREDYGYTF.

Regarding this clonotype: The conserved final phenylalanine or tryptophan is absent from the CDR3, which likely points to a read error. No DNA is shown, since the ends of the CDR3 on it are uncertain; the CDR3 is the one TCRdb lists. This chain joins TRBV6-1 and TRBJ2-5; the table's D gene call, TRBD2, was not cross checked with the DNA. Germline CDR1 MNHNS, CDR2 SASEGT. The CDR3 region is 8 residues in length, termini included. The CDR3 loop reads CASGALPL.

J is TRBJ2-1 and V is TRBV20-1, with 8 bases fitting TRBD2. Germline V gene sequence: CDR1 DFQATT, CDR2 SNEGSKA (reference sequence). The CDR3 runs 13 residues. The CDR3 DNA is TGCAGCACGACGGACCGGGGGGGTATTGAGCAGTTCTTC. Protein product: CSTTDRGGIEQFF.

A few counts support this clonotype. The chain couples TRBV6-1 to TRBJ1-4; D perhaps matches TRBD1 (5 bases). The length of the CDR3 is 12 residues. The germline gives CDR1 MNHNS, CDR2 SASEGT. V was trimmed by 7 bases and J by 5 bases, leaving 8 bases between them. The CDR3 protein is CASTGNNEKLFF. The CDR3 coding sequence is TGTGCCAGCACAGGGAACAATGAAAAACTGTTTTTT.